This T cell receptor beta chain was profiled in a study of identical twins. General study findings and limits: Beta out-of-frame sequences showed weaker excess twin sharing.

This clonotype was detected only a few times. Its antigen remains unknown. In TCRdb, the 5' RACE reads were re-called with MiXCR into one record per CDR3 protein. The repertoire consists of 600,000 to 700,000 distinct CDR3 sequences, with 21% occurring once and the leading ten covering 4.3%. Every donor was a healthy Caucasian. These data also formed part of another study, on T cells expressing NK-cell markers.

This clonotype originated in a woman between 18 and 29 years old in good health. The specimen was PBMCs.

This CDR3 is CASSFWGAKNIQYF. As DNA, the CDR3 is TGTGCCAGCAGCTTTTGGGGCGCCAAAAACATTCAGTACTTC. The J gene is TRBJ2-4, the V gene TRBV7-2, with a possible D match to TRBD1 (5 bases). From germline, CDR1 is SGHTA and CDR2 FQGNSA. The V gene lost 3 bases and the J gene lost 1 base, with 7 bases spanning the gap. The CDR3 length is 14 residues.